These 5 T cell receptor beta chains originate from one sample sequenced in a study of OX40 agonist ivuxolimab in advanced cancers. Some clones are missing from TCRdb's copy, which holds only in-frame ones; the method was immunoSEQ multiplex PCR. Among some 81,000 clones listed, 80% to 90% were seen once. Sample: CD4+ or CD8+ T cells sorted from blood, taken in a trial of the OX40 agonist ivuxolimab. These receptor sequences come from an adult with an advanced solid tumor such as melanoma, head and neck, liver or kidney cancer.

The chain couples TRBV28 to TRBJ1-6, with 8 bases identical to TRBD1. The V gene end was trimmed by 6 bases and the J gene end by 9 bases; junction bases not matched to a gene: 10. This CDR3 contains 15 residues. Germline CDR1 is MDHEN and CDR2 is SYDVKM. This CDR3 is CASRPSTGVGSPLHF. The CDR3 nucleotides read TGTGCCAGCAGACCGTCGACAGGGGTGGGTTCACCCCTCCACTTT.

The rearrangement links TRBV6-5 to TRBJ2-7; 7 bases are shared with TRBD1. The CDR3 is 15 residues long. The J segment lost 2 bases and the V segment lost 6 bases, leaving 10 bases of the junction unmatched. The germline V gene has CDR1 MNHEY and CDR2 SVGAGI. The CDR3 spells CASSPSRDSPYEQYF. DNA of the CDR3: TGTGCCAGCAGCCCCTCTCGGGACAGCCCCTACGAGCAGTACTTC.

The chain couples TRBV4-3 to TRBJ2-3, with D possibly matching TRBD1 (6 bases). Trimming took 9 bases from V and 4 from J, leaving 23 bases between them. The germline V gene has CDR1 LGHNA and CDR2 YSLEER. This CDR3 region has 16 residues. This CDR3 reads CARRIGGSGSADTQYF. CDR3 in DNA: TGCGCCAGGAGAATTGGGGGCTCCGGGTCTGCAGATACGCAGTATTTT.

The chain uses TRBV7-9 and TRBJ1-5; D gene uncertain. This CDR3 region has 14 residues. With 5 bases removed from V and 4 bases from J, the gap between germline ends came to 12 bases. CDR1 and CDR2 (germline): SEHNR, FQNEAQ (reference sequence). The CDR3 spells CASSGSQQNQPQHF. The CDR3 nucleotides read TGTGCCAGCAGCGGATCCCAGCAGAATCAGCCCCAGCATTTT.

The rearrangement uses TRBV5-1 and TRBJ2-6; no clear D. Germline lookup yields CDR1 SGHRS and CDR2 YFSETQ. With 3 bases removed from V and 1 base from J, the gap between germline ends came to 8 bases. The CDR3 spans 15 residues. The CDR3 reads CASSSTSSGANVLTF. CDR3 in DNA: TGCGCCAGCAGCTCGACGAGTTCTGGGGCCAACGTCCTGACTTTC.